This entry describes one TCR beta chain. Its antigen is currently unknown. The data stem from a study of T-cell memory formation after mild COVID-19. 5'RACE with constant-segment primers built TCRalpha and TCRbeta cDNA libraries with UMIs. Using its own MiXCR run on the 5' RACE reads, TCRdb lists one record per CDR3 protein. The data show roughly 110,000 distinct CDR3 sequences, about a fifth seen once. This CDR3 has 15 amino acids. The germline CDR1 and CDR2 sequences are MNHEY and SVGAGI. Trimming removed 8 bases at V and 4 bases at J, with 20 bases between. Overall study findings and caveats: SARS-CoV-2 specificity was not confirmed for second-wave clones peaking on day 37. Mostly located in CM and EM were contracting CD4+ clones, with contracting CD8+ clones located in EMRA.

The genes are TRBV6-5 and TRBJ1-1; D perhaps matches TRBD1 (5 bases). The clonotype originates from a man in his late teens or twenties who had mild COVID-19 (a few samples of this study predate the infection). Cell type and time point are not known. Source material: PBMCs or a T cell subset sorted from them (not recorded which). The CDR3 DNA follows: TGTGCCAGCCTCTCTTCTCTCGGGGCCGGCACTGAAGCTTTCTTT. As protein: CASLSSLGAGTEAFF.